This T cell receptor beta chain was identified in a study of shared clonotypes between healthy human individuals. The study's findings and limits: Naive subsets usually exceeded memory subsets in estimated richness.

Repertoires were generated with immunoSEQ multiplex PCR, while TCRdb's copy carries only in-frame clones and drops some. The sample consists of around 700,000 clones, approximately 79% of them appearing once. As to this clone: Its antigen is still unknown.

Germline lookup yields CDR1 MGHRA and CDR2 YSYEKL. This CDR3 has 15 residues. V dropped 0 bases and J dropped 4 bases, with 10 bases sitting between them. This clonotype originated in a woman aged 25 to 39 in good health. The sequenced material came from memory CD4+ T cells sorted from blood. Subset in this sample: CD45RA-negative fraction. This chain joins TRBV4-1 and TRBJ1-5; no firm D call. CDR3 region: CASSQEDRGNQPQHF. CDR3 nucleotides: TGCGCCAGCAGCCAAGAAGATCGAGGGAATCAGCCCCAGCATTTT.